Detailed here is one T cell receptor (beta chain). Its antigen remains unidentified. DNA was extracted from unsorted cell suspensions stored frozen. Germline CDR1 and CDR2: SGHNT and YYREEE (reference sequence). Losses at the gene ends were 3 bases for V and 3 bases for J; bases not matched to a gene: 7. This CDR3 has 16 amino acids. These data originate in a study of immune cell composition in non-small cell lung cancer. The study's findings and limits: TIL tumour reactivity correlated with maximal tumour-associated clone frequency in adenocarcinoma. No significant correlation existed between pack-years smoked and tumour clonality.

TCRdb's copy holds only in-frame clones and misses some; the assay was immunoSEQ multiplex PCR. Found here are some 2,300 clones, roughly 78% of them singletons; the top ten hold about 10%. The source is a human donor with non-small cell lung cancer. Sequencing used lung tumor tissue. This rearrangement joins TRBV5-4 to TRBJ2-2; TRBD1 matches 8 bases. CDR3 protein: CASSSRTGKDTGELFF. CDR3 bases: TGTGCCAGCAGCTCCAGGACAGGGAAGGACACCGGGGAGCTGTTTTTT.